This T cell receptor (beta chain) originates from a study of shared T cell receptors in the human thymus. Profiling relied on immunoSEQ multiplex PCR, and the TCRdb table lists in-frame clones only, not all of them. The sample shows hundreds of thousands of clones, about 80% of them seen only once. Germline CDR1 and CDR2: SGHNT and YYREEE (reference sequence). The CDR3 is 19 residues long. Trimming stripped 3 bases from V and 0 bases from J, with 24 bases between. The same data also went into a second study, on human thymus T cells. In that study: All donors were healthy Finnish infants who were undergoing corrective surgery to treat congenital heart defects. The thymus was resected at corrective cardiac surgery. Repertoires from thymus and blood appeared to show biased V and J gene usage. Unrelated individuals had highly overlapping thymic repertoires, as reported in related research.

The sample consisted of thymocytes. This receptor was obtained from a boy under three years old with a congenital heart defect. V is TRBV5-4 and J is TRBJ1-1; maybe TRBD1 (6 bases). The chain's CDR3 is CASSSHNPTGLSMNTEAFF. CDR3 in DNA: TGTGCCAGCAGCTCCCACAACCCCACAGGGCTATCTATGAACACTGAAGCTTTCTTT.